This T cell receptor (beta chain) was observed in a study of technical replicates of blood from a few donors. Per germline, CDR1 MGHRA and CDR2 YSYEKL. Between the trimmed V and J ends, which lost 1 base and 0 bases, there was a span of 17 bases. This CDR3 is 18 amino acids long. Libraries were prepared by immunoSEQ multiplex PCR; TCRdb keeps only in-frame clonotypes and omits some of them. The table lists around 89,000 clones, around 96% of them singletons, with around 0.22% in the top ten. The chain carries TRBV4-1 and TRBJ2-3; no reliable D call. The specimen was T cells isolated from PBMCs. The sequence derives from a human donor in good health. CDR3 residues: CASSQGAPLRSSTDTQYF. For the CDR3, the DNA is TGCGCCAGCAGCCAAGGGGCCCCGCTAAGGTCTAGCACAGATACGCAGTATTTT.